This TCR beta chain derives from a study of OX40 agonist ivuxolimab in advanced cancers. The wider study: Eligibility admitted prior anti-PD-1, anti-PD-L1 or anti-CTLA-4 therapy; 40% had some.

Germline values: CDR1 LNHDA, CDR2 SQIVND (reference sequence). CDR3 length: 14 residues. Of note for this clone: At one boundary the junction diverges from the germline segment, which might be a read error.

Method: immunoSEQ multiplex PCR; TCRdb's copy keeps in-frame clones and lacks some. Of approximately 82,000 clones listed, more than 90% are singletons. This receptor was obtained from an adult with an advanced solid tumor such as melanoma, head and neck, liver or kidney cancer. The J gene is TRBJ1-1, the V gene TRBV19, with no clear D. Here the sequenced sample was CD4+ or CD8+ T cells sorted from blood, taken in a trial of the OX40 agonist ivuxolimab. The CDR3 reads CASSIGPGGGQALF. CDR3 nucleotides: TGTGCCAGTAGTATAGGCCCAGGCGGAGGCCAAGCCCTTTTT.